This TCR beta chain was identified during a study of T cell responses to AZD1222 COVID-19 vaccine. General study findings and limits: Nearly half of spike-specific TCRs reportedly target variant regions that are unmutated in the B.1.351 and B.1.1.7 variants. There were mostly white British donors and more females than males, and clonal diversity was possibly underestimated. Researchers took repertoire samples only after the peak T cell response had come.

Germline V lookup: CDR1 LGHNA, CDR2 YSLEER. The length of the CDR3 is 13 residues. The V segment lost 0 bases and the J segment 10 bases; nucleotides outside the gene matches: 4. As concerns this clone: What it recognizes is unknown.

The repertoire was sequenced with immunoSEQ multiplex PCR; TCRdb's copy has only in-frame clones and lacks some. The table shows under 120,000 clones, with 90% to 95% occurring only once. The rearrangement links TRBV4-3 to TRBJ1-1, with TRBD1 matching over 8 bases. The TCR comes from an adult in good health. The material sequenced was peripheral blood, taken on day 0 of AZD1222 vaccination. CDR3 amino acids: CASSQDLRGRAFF. In nucleotides, the CDR3 is TGCGCCAGCAGCCAAGACCTCAGGGGGCGAGCTTTCTTT.